Shown below are 29 T cell receptor beta chains from a single sample sequenced in a study of T-cell reconstitution after alpha-beta-depleted transplantation in children. This sample's TCRbeta library carried unique molecular identifier barcodes. TCRdb reanalysed the PCR reads using MiXCR and keeps one entry per CDR3 protein. The sample lists fewer than 700,000 distinct CDR3 sequences, 20% to 25% seen once, with around an eighth in the top ten. The material sequenced was PBMCs, mostly from graft donor cells, taken 360 days after TCRalphabeta/CD19-depleted stem cell transplant. The receptors originated from a boy younger than two who had a stem cell transplant for acute myeloid leukemia, so the T cells may come from the graft donor.

This clonotype was counted between two and nine times. Being one base from a much bigger clone, this may be a read error. The J gene is TRBJ1-1, the V gene TRBV6-5; D ambiguous. The germline V and J ends were trimmed by 7 bases and 0 bases, with 3 bases remaining between them. The length of the CDR3 is 11 residues. Per the germline V gene, CDR1 is MNHEY and CDR2 is SVGAGI. CDR3 DNA sequence: TGTGCCAGCATCTTGAACACTGAAGCTTTCTTT. Residues: CASILNTEAFF.

This clonotype was counted between two and nine times. V and J are TRBV12-3 or TRBV12-4 and TRBJ2-2; maybe TRBD2 (5 bases). V gave up 7 bases and J gave up 6 bases, with 9 bases separating them. This CDR3 spans 12 amino acids. The CDR3 spells CASTGKAGELFF. The CDR3 DNA sequence: TGTGCCAGCACCGGGAAGGCCGGGGAGCTGTTTTTT.

This chain connects TRBV11-2 to TRBJ2-1; D is ambiguous. V shed 5 bases and J shed 3 bases, with 8 bases lying between them. This CDR3 contains 13 residues. Germline lookup yields CDR1 SGHAT and CDR2 FQNNGV. CDR3 in DNA: TGTGCCAGCAGCCTCCAAAACTACAATGAGCAGTTCTTC. Translation gives CASSLQNYNEQFF.

In its sample, this clonotype was seen many times. The V and J genes are TRBV5-5 and TRBJ2-5, with D perhaps matching TRBD1 (6 bases). Between the trimmed V and J ends, which lost 0 bases and 5 bases, there was a span of 20 bases. CDR1 is SGHKS, CDR2 YYEKEE, per germline (reference sequence). The CDR3 contains 17 residues. CDR3 nucleotides: TGTGCCAGCAGCTTGGCCGGGCCAGGGGTTTGGAGGGAGACCCAGTACTTC. Protein sequence: CASSLAGPGVWRETQYF.

The table lists this clonotype with many counts. The chain is built from TRBV3-1 and TRBJ2-6; unclear D gene. CDR1 is LGHDT, CDR2 YNNKEL, per germline (reference sequence). Trimming took off 2 bases at V and 0 bases at J, with 8 bases between the two ends. This CDR3 region has 16 residues. CDR3 in amino acids: CASSQFLSSGANVLTF. CDR3 sequence (DNA): TGTGCCAGCAGCCAATTCTTAAGCTCTGGGGCCAACGTCCTGACTTTC. Full variable domain (rest looked up from reference TRBV3-1 and TRBJ2-6): DTAVSQTPKYLVTQMGNDKSIKCEQNLGHDTMYWYKQDSKKFLKIMFSYNNKELIINETVPNRFSPKSPDKAHLNLHINSLELGDSAVYFCASSQFLSSGANVLTFGAGSRLTVL.

This clonotype has more than one count but fewer than ten. V usage is TRBV20-1 and J usage is TRBJ1-6, with a tentative D call TRBD1 (5 bases). The germline gives CDR1 DFQATT, CDR2 SNEGSKA (reference sequence). Trimming pared 3 bases from V and 7 bases from J, leaving 16 bases between. There are 15 residues in the CDR3. CDR3 amino acids: CSASEEFRENSPLHF. CDR3 in DNA: TGCAGTGCTAGCGAAGAATTCAGGGAGAATTCACCCCTCCACTTT.

This clonotype was recorded many times. J is TRBJ2-1 and V is TRBV10-1; no clear D gene. There are 16 residues in the CDR3. Germline lookup yields CDR1 WNHNN and CDR2 SYGVQD (reference sequence). Trimming removed 0 bases from V and 10 bases from J, with 19 bases in between. The CDR3 protein is CASSESALTLVKEQFF. CDR3 nucleotides: TGCGCCAGCAGTGAGTCGGCACTAACCCTCGTGAAGGAGCAGTTCTTC.

This clonotype was counted at least ten times. The CDR3 coding sequence is TGTGCCAGCCTACCAACCGCAGAGGACTGGCAAGAGACCCAGTACTTC. Amino acids: CASLPTAEDWQETQYF. V gene TRBV11-2 combines with J gene TRBJ2-5; TRBD2 is a possible D gene (5 bases). The germline CDR1 and CDR2 sequences are SGHAT and FQNNGV. The CDR3 length is 16 residues. Trimming shortened V by 8 bases and J by 2 bases, and 21 bases separated the two germline ends.

This clonotype showed up many times. J is TRBJ2-7 and V is TRBV2, with D unclear. CDR1 is SNHLY and CDR2 is FYNNEI in the germline V gene. Trimming shortened V by 2 bases and J by 4 bases, and 6 bases separated the two germline ends. The CDR3 has 12 amino acids. For the CDR3, the DNA is TGTGCCAGCAGTGAACAGAGTTACGAGCAGTACGTC. Its translation is CASSEQSYEQYV.

This clonotype was seen many times. This chain joins TRBV9 and TRBJ2-1; tentative D call: TRBD2 (5 bases). Germline loops: CDR1 SGDLS, CDR2 YYNGEE. The V end lost 4 bases, the J end lost 0 bases, and 14 bases lay between the germline ends. CDR3 size: 16 residues. CDR3 in DNA: TGTGCCAGCAGCCTCTACGGGGAGAACTCCTACAATGAGCAGTTCTTC. Amino acids: CASSLYGENSYNEQFF.

This clonotype has more than one count but fewer than ten. This chain connects TRBV18 to TRBJ2-7, with D perhaps matching TRBD1 or TRBD2 (5 bases each). From germline, CDR1 is KGHSH and CDR2 LQKENI. CDR3 length: 15 residues. The V end lost 2 bases, the J end lost 0 bases, and 11 bases lay between the germline ends. The CDR3 DNA is TGTGCCAGCTCACCAGGGGGTGAGAGCTCCTACGAGCAGTACTTC. It codes for CASSPGGESSYEQYF. Variable domain in full (rest from reference TRBV18 and TRBJ2-7): NAGVMQNPRHLVRRRGQEARLRCSPMKGHSHVYWYRQLPEEGLKFMVYLQKENIIDESGMPKERFSAEFPKEGPSILRIQQVVRGDSAAYFCASSPGGESSYEQYFGPGTRLTVT.

This clonotype was picked up a small number of times. The V gene is TRBV20-1, the J gene TRBJ1-2, with D possibly matching TRBD1 (6 bases). CDR3 size: 14 residues. The germline V and J ends were trimmed by 3 bases and 6 bases, with 17 bases remaining between them. Germline V gene lookup returns CDR1 DFQATT and CDR2 SNEGSKA (reference sequence). The CDR3, as DNA: TGCAGTGCTAGTACGGGGGCGGGGCTTGATGGCTACACCTTC. Translated: CSASTGAGLDGYTF.

This clonotype was seen more than once but under ten times. The rearrangement links TRBV20-1 to TRBJ2-7, with D uncertain. The CDR3 has 11 amino acids. Trimming removed 0 bases from V and 6 bases from J, with 6 bases in between. CDR1 DFQATT and CDR2 SNEGSKA come from the germline V gene (reference sequence). The CDR3 DNA reads TGCAGTGCTAGAGAGGGATCCGAGCAGTACGTC. Amino acid sequence: CSAREGSEQYV.

This clonotype occurred many times. This chain uses TRBV28 with TRBJ2-3, with D tentatively TRBD2 (5 bases). Trimming cost V 3 bases and J 5 bases, with 18 bases left between them. The V gene's germline CDR1 is MDHEN and CDR2 SYDVKM. CDR3 length equals 16 residues. CDR3 DNA: TGTGCCAGCAGTTTTGTGGCGGGCCCCGGGCAAGATACGCAGTATTTT. Translation gives CASSFVAGPGQDTQYF.

This chain uses TRBV5-5 with TRBJ2-1; the match to TRBD1 covers 8 bases. The CDR3 totals 15 residues. Looked up from germline, CDR1 is SGHKS and CDR2 is YYEKEE (reference sequence). The V gene end was trimmed by 4 bases and the J gene end by 7 bases; junction bases not matched to a gene: 10. In DNA, the CDR3 is TGTGCCAGCAGCCCCCAGGGGGCGAAGGAAAATGAGCAGTTCTTC. This codes for CASSPQGAKENEQFF.

This clonotype appeared many times. V and J are TRBV6-5 and TRBJ1-3; D might be TRBD1 (6 bases). Germline values: CDR1 MNHEY, CDR2 SVGAGI. V shed 1 base and J shed 4 bases, with 11 bases lying between them. The CDR3 consists of 15 residues. CDR3 bases: TGTGCCAGCAGTTACTGGGGGGCAACGGGAAACACCATATATTTT. Protein product: CASSYWGATGNTIYF.

Written as DNA, the CDR3 is TGTGCCAGCAGCTTAATGGATCAGCCCCAGCATTTT. Protein: CASSLMDQPQHF. The gene calls are TRBV7-9 and TRBJ1-5; D gene uncertain. Per germline, CDR1 SEHNR and CDR2 FQNEAQ (reference sequence). V was pared by 2 bases and J by 5 bases, with 4 bases between. This CDR3 contains 12 residues.

The chain combines TRBV5-1 with TRBJ2-2; TRBD1 might be the D (5 bases). V was cut by 3 bases and J by 6 bases, with 9 bases left in between. The germline CDR1 and CDR2 sequences are SGHRS and YFSETQ. The CDR3 totals 13 residues. CDR3 nucleotide sequence: TGCGCCAGCAGCTCTTCACAGGCCGGGGAGCTGTTTTTT. Its translation is CASSSSQAGELFF.

This clonotype was counted between two and nine times. The V gene is TRBV12-3 or TRBV12-4, the J gene TRBJ2-7; D ambiguous. The CDR3 is made up of 13 amino acids. V was trimmed by 3 bases and J by 2 bases, leaving 8 bases between them. CDR3 DNA sequence: TGTGCCAGCAGTTTGTACAGAACCTACGAGCAGTACTTC. Translation gives CASSLYRTYEQYF.

This clonotype showed up many times. The V and J genes are TRBV7-2 and TRBJ1-6; 9 bases match TRBD1. There are 16 residues in the CDR3. Germline V lookup: CDR1 SGHTA, CDR2 FQGNSA. Trimming took 5 bases from V and 6 from J; bases not matched to a gene: 8. DNA of the CDR3: TGTGCCAGCAGCAAACAGGGGGCGCTCGGTAATTCACCCCTCCACTTT. Translating gives CASSKQGALGNSPLHF. The full variable domain, its missing parts supplied by reference TRBV7-2 and TRBJ1-6, is GAGVSQSPSNKVTEKGKDVELRCDPISGHTALYWYRQSLGQGLEFLIYFQGNSAPDKSGLPSDRFSAERTGGSVSTLTIQRTQQEDSAVYLCASSKQGALGNSPLHFGNGTRLTVT.

The chain employs TRBV14 and TRBJ2-7, with D unresolved. Trimming took off 1 base at V and 3 bases at J, with 7 bases between the two ends. CDR1 and CDR2 (germline): SGHDN, FVKESK. The CDR3 sequence is 13 residues long. The CDR3 sequence: CASSQGPGYEQYV. The CDR3 nucleotides read TGTGCCAGCAGCCAAGGCCCGGGCTACGAGCAGTACGTC.

This chain links TRBV28 with TRBJ2-7, with 9 bases identical to TRBD1. The CDR3 is made up of 16 amino acids. V was pared by 2 bases and J by 0 bases, with 5 bases of the junction left unmatched. Germline loops: CDR1 MDHEN, CDR2 SYDVKM. The CDR3 coding sequence is TGTGCCAGCAGTTTAGGGGACAGGGCCCCCTCCTACGAGCAGTACGTC. Protein product: CASSLGDRAPSYEQYV.

This clonotype turned up a few times. V usage is TRBV10-3 and J usage is TRBJ2-7; 10 bases are a match to TRBD1. The CDR3 spans 13 residues. Germline V gives CDR1 ENHRY, CDR2 SYGVKD. V was pared by 7 bases and J by 5 bases, with 5 bases of the junction left unmatched. The CDR3 DNA reads TGTGCCATCAAGTCGGGACAGGGGCACGAGCAGTACTTC. Translating it yields CAIKSGQGHEQYF.

This chain uses TRBV10-3 with TRBJ1-5; D possibly corresponds to TRBD1 (6 bases). The CDR3 contains 15 residues. V gave up 2 bases and J gave up 7 bases, with 15 bases separating them. Per germline, CDR1 ENHRY and CDR2 SYGVKD. The CDR3 loop is CAISEPSTGKQPQHF. The CDR3 coding sequence is TGTGCCATCAGTGAGCCATCGACAGGAAAGCAGCCCCAGCATTTT.

On this clonotype itself: A single base separates this from a much larger clone, so it may be a read error. As the CDR3 is not closed by the conserved phenylalanine or tryptophan, this likely results from a read error. The chain joins TRBV12-3 or TRBV12-4 to TRBJ2-5; 9 positions match TRBD2. The CDR3 is made up of 15 amino acids. The V gene end was trimmed by 4 bases and the J gene end by 4 bases; junction bases not matched to a gene: 7. DNA for the CDR3: TGTGCCAGCAGTTCCCCCAGCGGGGGGCGAGAGACCCAGTACCTC. It codes for CASSSPSGGRETQYL.

This clonotype was observed many times. The chain has TRBV12-3 or TRBV12-4 and TRBJ1-1; the D gene is possibly TRBD1 (5 bases). The CDR3 is 14 residues long. Trimming pared 3 bases from V and 2 bases from J, leaving 10 bases between. CDR3 coding DNA: TGTGCCAGCAGTTTGCCGGGGCCAAACACTGAAGCTTTCTTT. Its translation: CASSLPGPNTEAFF.

This clonotype was seen many times. V usage is TRBV5-6 and J usage is TRBJ2-7; D is unresolved. Germline V lookup: CDR1 SGHDT, CDR2 YYEEEE. The CDR3 has 11 residues. Deletions cut 3 bases from V and 9 bases from J, with 10 bases between. This CDR3 reads CASSSTSGQYF. Written as DNA, the CDR3 is TGTGCCAGCAGCTCAACCTCGGGGCAGTACTTC.

This clonotype was picked up a small number of times. CDR3 sequence: CSELGRTTNTEAFF. DNA of the CDR3: TGCAGCGAACTGGGACGGACGACTAACACTGAAGCTTTCTTT. This chain uses TRBV20-1 with TRBJ1-1, with TRBD1 as a possible D gene (5 bases). Germline V lookup: CDR1 DFQATT, CDR2 SNEGSKA (reference sequence). The CDR3 runs to 14 residues.

As to this clonotype: The DNA is omitted, as the CDR3 cannot be located on it reliably, and the CDR3 follows TCRdb's listing. The CDR3 here is CASSFRFGATNYGYTF. The gene calls are TRBV5-1 and TRBJ1-2; the D call in the table, TRBD1, was not verified against the DNA. The CDR3 numbers 16 amino acids, ends counted. Germline values: CDR1 SGHRS, CDR2 YFSETQ.